The entry below describes one TCR beta chain. The antigen remains unidentified. This sample is part of a study of blood T cells in healthy people across ages. This CDR3 has 14 residues. Germline loops: CDR1 DFQATT, CDR2 SNEGSKA (reference sequence). The V gene end was trimmed by 3 bases and the J gene end by 5 bases; junction bases not matched to a gene: 5. It was with a sample-barcoded 5' primer and a J-beta primer mix that a second PCR of roughly 7 to 11 cycles was run. Every cDNA was tagged by a template-switch adaptor with 12 random nucleotides. MiXCR, applied by TCRdb to the 5' RACE reads, yields one record per CDR3 protein. The sample carries 1 million to 1.2 million distinct CDR3 sequences, more than 30% recorded once. Study results and caveats: A greater number of naive CD4+ cells and higher diversity distinguished long-lived donors from aged donors. Diversity was estimated from one million T cells, and these estimates were considered underestimates.

The origin of this receptor is a young man in good health. The chain couples TRBV20-1 to TRBJ1-1, with 11 bases identical to TRBD1. Sequencing was done on a sample of blood. CDR3 amino acids: CSASGQGAGTEAFF. Here the CDR3 DNA reads TGCAGTGCTAGCGGACAGGGGGCAGGTACTGAAGCTTTCTTT.